Each of the 23 T cell receptor beta chains below was sequenced from the same sample in a study of T cells after posttransplantation cyclophosphamide. Here immunoSEQ multiplex PCR was the method, and the copy in TCRdb shows in-frame clones only, minus some. This sample has tens of thousands of clones; about 90% occur once, and the top ten carry 3% to 3.5%. Sample: PBMCs. These receptors were taken from a woman between 50 and 59 years old in good health and a related stem cell transplant donor.

This clone occurred once. The V gene is TRBV18, the J gene TRBJ2-1; 14 nucleotides agree with TRBD2. V lost 3 bases and J lost 7; bases outside the gene matches: 8. The CDR3 is made up of 17 amino acids. Germline CDR1 reads KGHSH; CDR2 reads LQKENI. CDR3 coding DNA: TGTGCCAGCTCACCTATATCCGGGACTAGCGGGAGAAATGAGCAGTTCTTC. It is translated as CASSPISGTSGRNEQFF. Using reference TRBV18 and TRBJ2-1 for the parts outside the CDR3, the full variable domain is NAGVMQNPRHLVRRRGQEARLRCSPMKGHSHVYWYRQLPEEGLKFMVYLQKENIIDESGMPKERFSAEFPKEGPSILRIQQVVRGDSAAYFCASSPISGTSGRNEQFFGPGTRLTVL.

The rearrangement joins TRBV11-2 to TRBJ2-7, with TRBD2 matching over 10 bases. V lost 5 bases to trimming and J lost 1 base; unmatched junction nucleotides: 17. The CDR3 loop spans 19 amino acids. The germline CDR1 and CDR2 sequences are SGHAT and FQNNGV. The CDR3 DNA follows: TGTGCCAGCAGCCTAACCGGCACAGTTCGGACTAGCGGTTCCTACGAGCAGTACTTC. Residues: CASSLTGTVRTSGSYEQYF.

The chain couples TRBV7-8 to TRBJ2-7, with 9 bases lining up with TRBD1. Trimming took 6 bases from V and 3 from J; bases not matched to a gene: 6. The V gene's germline CDR1 is SGHVS and CDR2 FQNEAQ. This CDR3 has 14 amino acids. In nucleotides, the CDR3 is TGTGCCAGCAGGAAAGACAGGGGGGACTACGAGCAGTACTTC. Translating gives CASRKDRGDYEQYF. Supplemented by reference TRBV7-8 and TRBJ2-7, the full variable domain reads GAGVSQSPRYKVAKRGQDVALRCDPISGHVSLFWYQQALGQGPEFLTYFQNEAQLDKSGLPSDRFFAERPEGSVSTLKIQRTQQEDSAVYLCASRKDRGDYEQYFGPGTRLTVT.

The J gene is TRBJ2-2, the V gene TRBV7-3; weak D call: TRBD1 (6 bases). Germline CDR1 is SGHTA and CDR2 is FQGTGA. CDR3 length: 16 residues. The V gene lost 2 bases and the J gene lost 4 bases, with 14 bases spanning the gap. In DNA, the CDR3 is TGTGCCAGCAGCTTAGGTGGGGGCGCGGGCACCGGGGAGCTGTTTTTT. Amino acids: CASSLGGGAGTGELFF.

This clone has a single count. J is TRBJ2-5 and V is TRBV11-2; 7 nucleotides match TRBD2. Germline assignment: CDR1 SGHAT and CDR2 FQNNGV. The CDR3 runs to 16 residues. With V trimmed by 5 bases and J by 5 bases, 14 bases remained unmatched. CDR3 sequence: CASSSPRASGGETQYF. The CDR3 DNA reads TGTGCCAGCAGCAGCCCCCGGGCTAGCGGAGGGGAGACCCAGTACTTC.

The V gene is TRBV7-8, the J gene TRBJ2-7; possibly TRBD1 for D (6 bases). From germline, CDR1 is SGHVS and CDR2 FQNEAQ. This CDR3 contains 12 residues. The V gene lost 3 bases and the J gene lost 4 bases, with 7 bases spanning the gap. The CDR3 is CASSFGQYEQYF. The CDR3 nucleotides read TGTGCCAGCAGCTTCGGACAGTACGAGCAGTACTTC.

The chain has TRBV15 and TRBJ1-3; the D gene is possibly TRBD1 (5 bases). Germline lookup yields CDR1 LNHNV and CDR2 YYDKDF (reference sequence). V was clipped by 0 bases and J by 2 bases, with 8 bases between them. The CDR3 is 15 residues long. Here the CDR3 DNA reads TGTGCCACCAGCAGAGATAGGGGTCCTGGAAACACCATATATTTT. Residues: CATSRDRGPGNTIYF.

The chain has TRBV5-1 and TRBJ2-5; D uncertain. V was clipped by 0 bases and J by 4 bases, with 10 bases between them. The CDR3 has 14 residues. Per the germline V gene, CDR1 is SGHRS and CDR2 is YFSETQ. The CDR3 protein is CASSLEKRGETQYF. CDR3 in DNA: TGCGCCAGCAGCTTGGAGAAGCGCGGAGAGACCCAGTACTTC.

The V gene is TRBV5-4, the J gene TRBJ1-1; D not certain. Germline values: CDR1 SGHNT, CDR2 YYREEE (reference sequence). The length of the CDR3 is 14 residues. V was clipped by 2 bases and J by 0 bases, with 8 bases between them. Written as DNA, the CDR3 is TGTGCCAGCAGCTTACTGACTGTGAACACTGAAGCTTTCTTT. This gives the protein CASSLLTVNTEAFF.

The V and J genes are TRBV19 and TRBJ1-1; D is ambiguous. Germline values: CDR1 LNHDA, CDR2 SQIVND (reference sequence). The V end lost 4 bases, the J end lost 5 bases, and 14 bases lay between the germline ends. The CDR3 has 14 residues. The CDR3 reads CASSRGGPRTEAFF. The CDR3 DNA reads TGTGCCAGTAGTAGGGGAGGGCCGAGGACTGAAGCTTTCTTT.

V and J are TRBV5-1 and TRBJ2-7; D gene uncertain. The germline V and J ends were trimmed by 0 bases and 0 bases, with 10 bases remaining between them. The V gene's germline CDR1 is SGHRS and CDR2 YFSETQ. The CDR3 length is 15 residues. DNA of the CDR3: TGCGCCAGCAGCTTGGAGCCAGGTTTCTCCTACGAGCAGTACTTC. It is translated as CASSLEPGFSYEQYF.

The J gene is TRBJ2-5, the V gene TRBV5-4; D possibly corresponds to TRBD2 (6 bases). Germline lookup yields CDR1 SGHNT and CDR2 YYREEE (reference sequence). The CDR3 covers 15 residues. The DNA for the CDR3 is TGTGCTCTCAGCTTGCTCGGGGGTGTCCAAGAGACCCAGTACTTC. This codes for CALSLLGGVQETQYF. Using reference TRBV5-4 and TRBJ2-5 for the parts outside the CDR3, the full variable domain is ETGVTQSPTHLIKTRGQQVTLRCSSQSGHNTVSWYQQALGQGPQFIFQYYREEENGRGNFPPRFSGLQFPNYSSELNVNALELDDSALYLCALSLLGGVQETQYFGPGTRLLVL.

This clone was counted once. J is TRBJ2-7 and V is TRBV19, with 7 positions matching TRBD2. The CDR3 is 13 residues long. CDR1 is LNHDA, CDR2 SQIVND, per germline (reference sequence). Trimming removed 5 bases from V and 1 base from J; junction bases left unmatched: 2. The CDR3 spells CASSRSGSYEQYF. CDR3 sequence (DNA): TGTGCCAGTAGTCGTAGCGGGTCCTACGAGCAGTACTTC.

The CDR3 nucleotides read TGTGCCAGCAGCGTAGAGGACAGCCACTATGGCTACACCTTC. Amino acids: CASSVEDSHYGYTF. The genes are TRBV9 and TRBJ1-2; D is possibly TRBD1 (6 bases). V lost 0 bases and J 3 bases, leaving 9 bases between the germline ends. The length of the CDR3 is 14 residues. The germline V gene has CDR1 SGDLS and CDR2 YYNGEE.

This clone was counted a single time. The V call is TRBV2, the J call TRBJ1-5; D is unresolved. Trimming cost V 2 bases and J 6 bases, with 11 bases left between them. The CDR3 is made up of 14 amino acids. In germline, CDR1 is SNHLY, CDR2 FYNNEI. For the CDR3, the DNA is TGTGCCAGCAGTGAACGGAGGGCGTCTCAGCCCCAGCATTTT. Its translation: CASSERRASQPQHF. The full variable domain, completed using reference TRBV2 and TRBJ1-5, is EPEVTQTPSHQVTQMGQEVILRCVPISNHLYFYWYRQILGQKVEFLVSFYNNEISEKSEIFDDQFSVERPDGSNFTLKIRSTKLEDSAMYFCASSERRASQPQHFGDGTRLSIL.

This clone was found a few times. The chain joins TRBV5-3 to TRBJ2-1; TRBD2 matches at 7 bases. TRBV5-3 carries the ORF label, with uncertain function. Trimming took 4 bases from V and 2 from J; bases not matched to a gene: 3. This CDR3 has 14 amino acids. The CDR3 coding sequence is TGTGCCAGAAGCGGAAGCGGGACCTACAATGAGCAGTTCTTC. It is translated as CARSGSGTYNEQFF.

J is TRBJ1-5 and V is TRBV7-9; no reliable D call. The CDR3 runs to 12 residues. The V gene lost 5 bases and the J gene lost 5 bases, with 7 bases spanning the gap. In germline, CDR1 is SEHNR, CDR2 FQNEAQ (reference sequence). This CDR3 is CASSPDYQPQHF. CDR3 nucleotides: TGTGCCAGCAGCCCAGATTATCAGCCCCAGCATTTT.

This clone was recorded only once. The chain is built from TRBV6-5 and TRBJ1-2; TRBD1 might be the D (5 bases). CDR1 is MNHEY, CDR2 SVGAGI, per germline. Trimming shortened V by 4 bases and J by 0 bases, and 6 bases separated the two germline ends. The CDR3 contains 13 residues. The CDR3 sequence is CASSLTANYGYTF. The CDR3 DNA is TGTGCCAGCAGTTTGACAGCTAACTATGGCTACACCTTC.

This chain joins TRBV5-8 and TRBJ2-7; TRBD1 agrees at 11 bases. Germline V CDR1 and CDR2: SGHTS, YDEGEE. The CDR3 consists of 17 residues. The trim removed 4 bases at V and 3 bases at J, leaving 12 bases unmatched. The CDR3 coding sequence is TGTGCCAGCAGCCCGGACAGGGGGCTGGTTATTTTCTACGAGCAGTACTTC. Amino acid sequence: CASSPDRGLVIFYEQYF.

The V gene is TRBV7-2, the J gene TRBJ1-5; D is perhaps TRBD1 (5 bases). The CDR3 covers 15 residues. V was pared by 1 base and J by 4 bases, with 11 bases between. CDR1 is SGHTA and CDR2 is FQGNSA in the germline V gene. This CDR3 reads CASSLGSGFNQPQHF. The CDR3 nucleotides read TGTGCCAGCAGCTTAGGGTCAGGGTTTAATCAGCCCCAGCATTTT.

The chain couples TRBV7-9 to TRBJ2-7; TRBD1 matches 7 bases. V trimming: 3 bases; J trimming: 4 bases; junction bases outside the gene matches: 9. The CDR3 is made up of 15 amino acids. Per germline, CDR1 SEHNR and CDR2 FQNEAQ (reference sequence). The CDR3 loop is CASSFSGTAEYEQYF. In DNA form, the CDR3 reads TGTGCCAGCAGCTTCTCCGGGACAGCCGAATACGAGCAGTACTTC. Full variable domain (missing parts from reference TRBV7-9 and TRBJ2-7): DTGVSQNPRHKITKRGQNVTFRCDPISEHNRLYWYRQTLGQGPEFLTYFQNEAQLEKSRLLSDRFSAERPKGSFSTLEIQRTEQGDSAMYLCASSFSGTAEYEQYFGPGTRLTVT.

V gene TRBV19 combines with J gene TRBJ1-2, with D maybe TRBD1 (5 bases). Germline lookup yields CDR1 LNHDA and CDR2 SQIVND (reference sequence). Deletions cut 4 bases from V and 3 bases from J, with 24 bases between. This CDR3 spans 18 amino acids. CDR3: CASSTPTAPLSRDYGYTF. Here the CDR3 DNA reads TGTGCCAGTAGTACCCCGACAGCTCCGCTGTCCCGGGACTATGGCTACACCTTC.

The chain joins TRBV6-5 to TRBJ2-7; 9 bases line up with TRBD1. The germline gives CDR1 MNHEY, CDR2 SVGAGI. The CDR3 is made up of 14 amino acids. V was clipped by 6 bases and J by 4 bases; unmatched bases: 7. The chain's CDR3 is CASRLTGGEYEQYF. The DNA of the CDR3 is TGTGCCAGCAGGCTGACAGGGGGAGAATACGAGCAGTACTTC.